The source of this T cell receptor beta chain is a study of T cell changes during pregnancy in multiple sclerosis (dated by TCRdb to the late 2010s). Background for the entire study: In women with multiple sclerosis, the researchers looked at how the T cell repertoire shifted as pregnancy progressed.

On this clone: Its antigen has not been determined. Within one base of it there is no much larger clone, and no base qualities were kept.

The library was generated by the immunoSEQ multiplex PCR assay. In its TCRdb copy, this immuneACCESS table keeps in-frame sequences only and misses some clones. Where compared with another copy, unresolved V genes explain less than half of these, and the others have no known cause. This sample is represented by tens of thousands of clones; approximately 90% of them were singletons. The ten largest clones take up more than 1.4% of the sample. A distance of 11 bases separates the germline ends of V and J, which lose 3 bases and 4 bases respectively. The germline V gene (reference sequence) sets CDR1 to SEHNR and CDR2 to FQNEAQ. The CDR3 sequence holds 14 residues, the cysteine and phenylalanine included. Only CDR3 DNA remains: 42 bases, in frame from the first base.

The chain is made from TRBV7-9 and TRBJ2-3, with the D gene not confidently named. The clonotype was recovered from a female donor with multiple sclerosis, enrolled in a pregnancy study. The sample here was peripheral blood, taken in the third trimester of pregnancy. The CDR3 in this case is CASSFSVSADTQYF. At the DNA level, the sequence is TGTGCCAGCAGCTTCTCGGTCTCCGCAGATACGCAGTATTTT.